This is a list of T cell receptor beta chains from one sample in a study of patients and donors after allogeneic stem cell transplantation. A single record per CDR3 protein comes from TCRdb applying MiXCR to the RT-PCR reads. Among about a million distinct CDR3 sequences, under 20% were seen once, and the ten largest hold 5.5% to 6.5%. The sample comprised blood, either unsorted or a sorted T cell fraction (not recorded which). Receptors were obtained from a human donor who was either an allogeneic HSCT recipient or a stem cell or donor lymphocyte infusion donor (not recorded which). It is not recorded whose cells these are; they may come from a transplant donor. CDR3s include the opening cysteine and the closing phenylalanine or tryptophan. The size field is filled for only some rows; it gives once, few, many or a size class.

CDR3 protein,V gene,J gene,clone size
CASSYGIRAGGPGELFF,TRBV6-5,TRBJ2-2,NA
CASSYSAGSSYNEQFF,TRBV6-5,TRBJ2-1,few
CASSSRDQPQHF,TRBV12-3/TRBV12-4,TRBJ1-5,many
CASSVTSVPNEQFF,TRBV9,TRBJ2-1,NA
CASSQGLRGRGAFF,TRBV4-1,TRBJ1-1,NA
CASSPPRTSGYTF,TRBV7-3,TRBJ1-2,few
CASSPRLGKEKLFF,TRBV9,TRBJ1-4,NA
CASRPDGVVAIYF,TRBV6-1,TRBJ1-3,few
CASSPGALGRNQPQHF,TRBV12-3/TRBV12-4,TRBJ1-5,NA
CSAGQGVYEQYF,TRBV29-1,TRBJ2-7,few
CASSWLATQETQYF,TRBV6-2/TRBV6-3,TRBJ2-5,few
CSARPLPVGERGDTQYF,TRBV20-1,TRBJ2-3,many
CASSQVRTGGVREQYF,TRBV4-3,TRBJ2-7,NA
CASSEFPSGQEGYTF,TRBV6-1,TRBJ1-2,few
CSAPLRGATEAFF,TRBV20-1,TRBJ1-1,many
CAWRKLAGVLMDEQFF,TRBV30,TRBJ2-1,NA
CSARASKSSYNEQFF,TRBV20-1,TRBJ2-1,few
CASSLGGRARGETQYF,TRBV12-3/TRBV12-4,TRBJ2-5,few
CASSYNKGGRTEAFF,TRBV6-2/TRBV6-3,TRBJ1-1,NA
CASSIRDPYTF,TRBV12-3/TRBV12-4,TRBJ1-2,few
CASSQDFSWGGGELFF,TRBV4-2,TRBJ2-2,few
CSAVPHRNSNQPQHF,TRBV20-1,TRBJ1-5,NA
CSARTSGGRADTQYF,TRBV20-1,TRBJ2-3,few
CASSPLFPRGGPYEQYF,TRBV18,TRBJ2-7,NA
CASSGITGTVPAYEQYF,TRBV25-1,TRBJ2-7,NA
CASSYVVAGATGSEQYF,TRBV6-5,TRBJ2-7,NA
CATRPGLAGVNTQYF,TRBV24-1,TRBJ2-3,NA
CATSEEGVYEQYF,TRBV24-1,TRBJ2-7,few